This TCR beta chain stems from a study of T cells after yellow fever vaccination. The CDR3 loop spans 14 amino acids. Germline values: CDR1 SGHNT, CDR2 YYREEE (reference sequence). The germline V and J ends were trimmed by 4 bases and 9 bases, with 17 bases remaining between them. Production of TCR cDNA was by 5'RACE template switching, which also added a universal primer site and UMIs. MiXCR, run by TCRdb on the 5' RACE reads, gives a single entry per CDR3 protein. The sample holds a few hundred thousand distinct CDR3 sequences, roughly 6.3% seen once. Broader study findings: Clonotype sharing between CD4 and CD8 compartments was small. Reappearing after the booster were most of the clones from primary vaccination (about 95% CD4, 88% CD8).

This clonotype has a handful of counts. Antigen: not known. The starting material was CD4+ T cells sorted from PBMCs, obtained on the day of the yellow fever booster vaccination. The V gene is TRBV5-4, the J gene TRBJ2-1; perhaps TRBD2 as D (6 bases). The receptor comes from a man aged 30 to 45 who received the YFV17D yellow fever vaccine. The CDR3 here is CASSQPTLGGEQFF. DNA of the CDR3: TGTGCCAGCAGCCAACCCACATTGGGAGGTGAGCAGTTCTTC.